This passage covers 23 T cell receptor beta chains from one sample sequenced in a study of CD8 T cells in Susac syndrome. It was with random hexamers that about 0.45 to 1 ug RNA was reverse transcribed. MiXCR was run by TCRdb on the immunoSEQ multiplex PCR reads, yielding one entry per CDR3 protein. Of a few hundred thousand distinct CDR3 sequences in the sample, about 88% were seen once. The sample was CD8+ T cells from PBMCs. These TCRs come from a human donor with multiple sclerosis.

J is TRBJ1-5 and V is TRBV6-2 or TRBV6-3, with 10 nucleotides matching TRBD1. CDR3 length: 13 amino acids. Germline values: CDR1 MNHEY, CDR2 SVGEGT. V was pared by 6 bases and J by 5 bases, with 1 base of the junction left unmatched. CDR3 loop: CASRTGGYQPQHF. For the CDR3, the DNA is TGTGCCAGCAGGACAGGGGGCTATCAGCCCCAGCATTTT.

The rearrangement joins TRBV7-9 to TRBJ2-1, with 7 bases that match TRBD1. Trimming removed 0 bases from V and 9 bases from J; junction bases left unmatched: 2. The CDR3 contains 13 residues. The V gene's germline CDR1 is SEHNR and CDR2 FQNEAQ (reference sequence). CDR3 nucleotide sequence: TGTGCCAGCAGCTTAGCGGCAGGGGGTGAGCAGTTCTTC. Translation gives CASSLAAGGEQFF.

The chain uses TRBV12-3 or TRBV12-4 and TRBJ1-5; D unclear. V lost 5 bases and J lost 7, with 12 bases in between. CDR3 length: 13 amino acids. This chain's CDR3 is CASSPLGGQPQHF. The CDR3 DNA reads as TGTGCCAGCAGTCCCCTTGGAGGCCAGCCCCAGCATTTT.

The chain combines TRBV27 with TRBJ2-7, with 7 nucleotides matching TRBD2. The ends lost 1 base at V and 6 bases at J; junction bases unmatched: 9. The germline V gene has CDR1 MNHEY and CDR2 SMNVEV (reference sequence). This CDR3 has 15 amino acids. The CDR3 loop is CASSLYAGTMGEQYF. The DNA for the CDR3 is TGTGCCAGCAGTTTATACGCCGGGACTATGGGCGAGCAGTACTTC.

The rearrangement uses TRBV30 and TRBJ2-3; 7 bases are shared with TRBD1. CDR3 length: 15 amino acids. Germline lookup yields CDR1 GTSNPN and CDR2 SVGIG (reference sequence). Trimming took 5 bases from V and 6 from J; bases not matched to a gene: 14. The CDR3 reads CAWLDTGQATDTQYF. CDR3 DNA sequence: TGTGCCTGGCTCGACACTGGACAGGCCACGGATACGCAGTATTTT.

This clonotype was recorded once. V gene TRBV27 combines with J gene TRBJ2-7; TRBD1 aligns across 9 bases. This CDR3 comprises 14 residues. CDR1 is MNHEY, CDR2 SMNVEV, per germline (reference sequence). The J segment lost 6 bases and the V segment lost 4 bases, leaving 7 bases of the junction unmatched. The CDR3 coding sequence is TGTGCCAGCAGTTCGGGGACAGGGCGCCTCGAGCAGTACTTC. Encoded protein: CASSSGTGRLEQYF.

This clonotype was seen only once. The chain links TRBV27 to TRBJ1-6; a possible D gene is TRBD1 (5 bases). This CDR3 contains 15 residues. The germline V gene encodes CDR1 MNHEY and CDR2 SMNVEV (reference sequence). V was trimmed by 0 bases and J by 10 bases, leaving 13 bases between them. The CDR3 coding sequence is TGTGCCAGCAGTTTATCACCCCAGGCAGGGTCACCCCTCCACTTT. Protein product: CASSLSPQAGSPLHF.

This clonotype was recorded once. The V and J genes are TRBV10-2 and TRBJ2-6; possibly TRBD1 for D (5 bases). The germline gives CDR1 WSHSY, CDR2 SAAADI. This CDR3 has 16 residues. Between the trimmed V and J ends, which lost 6 bases and 1 base, there was a span of 13 bases. CDR3 nucleotide sequence: TGCGCCAGCAGGATCAGGGATCCTTCTGGGGCCAACGTCCTGACTTTC. Its translation: CASRIRDPSGANVLTF.

This clonotype was counted once. The rearrangement uses TRBV5-6 and TRBJ2-7; 9 bases fit TRBD2. V dropped 3 bases and J dropped 0; count of bases not matched to a gene: 7. CDR3 size: 16 residues. Germline V gene lookup returns CDR1 SGHDT and CDR2 YYEEEE. For the CDR3, the DNA is TGTGCCAGCAGCTCAGAAGCGGGAGGCGGCTCCTACGAGCAGTACTTC. The encoded protein is CASSSEAGGGSYEQYF.

This rearrangement joins TRBV5-1 to TRBJ2-2; 7 positions match TRBD2. Germline V gives CDR1 SGHRS, CDR2 YFSETQ. The CDR3 is 15 amino acids. The V segment lost 0 bases and the J segment 4 bases; nucleotides outside the gene matches: 3. This CDR3 is CASSLGAGVTGELFF. CDR3 sequence (DNA): TGCGCCAGCAGCTTGGGTGCGGGAGTCACCGGGGAGCTGTTTTTT.

J is TRBJ1-6 and V is TRBV21-1; the table names TRBD1, a call not compared with the DNA. TRBV21-1 is a pseudogene segment. This CDR3 spans 16 amino acids. DNA of the CDR3: TGTGCCAGCAGTACAGGGGTTTATGTGGATAATTCACCCCTCCACTTT. Its protein product is CASSTGVYVDNSPLHF.

This clonotype was seen once. At one end, the junction sequence differs from germline, possibly due to a read error. The genes are TRBV19 and TRBJ2-2, with 7 bases aligning to TRBD1. This CDR3 spans 12 amino acids. Germline V gene sequence: CDR1 LNHDA, CDR2 SQIVND (reference sequence). The CDR3 region is CATEGGPGELFF. CDR3 bases: TGCGCCACCGAAGGGGGCCCCGGGGAGCTGTTTTTT.

The genes are TRBV6-5 and TRBJ1-2, with D possibly being TRBD1 (6 bases). Deletions cut 5 bases from V and 7 bases from J, with 14 bases between. Germline CDR1 and CDR2: MNHEY and SVGAGI. This CDR3 contains 13 residues. CDR3 sequence reads: CASSRTEQGGYTF. CDR3 coding DNA: TGTGCCAGCAGTAGGACAGAGCAAGGTGGCTACACCTTC.

The gene calls are TRBV7-9 and TRBJ2-5; TRBD2 matches 10 bases. Germline V gene sequence: CDR1 SEHNR, CDR2 FQNEAQ (reference sequence). The CDR3 sequence is 18 residues long. J was trimmed by 3 bases and V by 3 bases; bases with no gene match: 13. Here the CDR3 DNA reads TGTGCCAGCAGCTTTCTTAGCGGGAGGAACGGGGCTAAAGAGACCCAGTACTTC. Translated, it gives CASSFLSGRNGAKETQYF.

This sequence joins TRBV9 and TRBJ2-1; D perhaps matches TRBD2 (5 bases). V was cut by 3 bases and J by 4 bases, with 20 bases left in between. CDR3 length: 17 amino acids. Germline assignment: CDR1 SGDLS and CDR2 YYNGEE. CDR3 in DNA: TGTGCCAGCAGCGACCCTAGCAGGAGAGCGTCTTACAATGAGCAGTTCTTC. Its protein is CASSDPSRRASYNEQFF.

This chain uses TRBV28 with TRBJ2-1; TRBD1 is a possible D gene (6 bases). The CDR3 extends over 13 amino acids. The V end was cut by 5 bases, the J end by 10 bases, with 15 bases between. Looked up from germline, CDR1 is MDHEN and CDR2 is SYDVKM. Written as DNA, the CDR3 is TGTGCCAGCAGTCGGATACAGGGTACGGAGCAGTTCTTC. Encoded protein: CASSRIQGTEQFF.

Notes on this clonotype: Compared with germline, one end of the junction differs, possibly owing to a read error. This chain connects TRBV27 to TRBJ2-7, with D perhaps matching TRBD1 or TRBD2 (5 bases each). CDR1 is MNHEY, CDR2 SMNVEV, per germline (reference sequence). The length of the CDR3 is 15 residues. Here the CDR3 reads CASSSFLGDQYEQHF. The CDR3 nucleotides read TGTGCCAGCAGCTCCTTTCTGGGGGATCAATACGAGCAGCACTTC.

J is TRBJ2-1 and V is TRBV7-9, with TRBD2 as a possible D gene (6 bases). The germline gives CDR1 SEHNR, CDR2 FQNEAQ (reference sequence). The V end lost 4 bases, the J end lost 4 bases, and 14 bases lay between the germline ends. The CDR3 sequence is 15 residues long. Written as DNA, the CDR3 is TGTGCCAGCAGCTACCCCCTGGGGGGTTACAATGAGCAGTTCTTC. Protein sequence: CASSYPLGGYNEQFF.

The chain employs TRBV6-1 and TRBJ2-4, with D perhaps TRBD1 (6 bases). Trimming shortened V by 3 bases and J by 8 bases, and 14 bases separated the two germline ends. CDR1 is MNHNS, CDR2 SASEGT, per germline. CDR3 length: 14 amino acids. The CDR3 spells CASSEQGMEDIQYF. The CDR3 DNA is TGTGCCAGCAGTGAGCAGGGGATGGAGGACATTCAGTACTTC.

The rearrangement uses TRBV20-1 and TRBJ2-6; 7 bases align to TRBD1. The length of the CDR3 is 18 residues. Losses at the gene ends were 2 bases for V and 0 bases for J; bases not matched to a gene: 10. CDR1 is DFQATT and CDR2 is SNEGSKA in the germline V gene (reference sequence). The CDR3 DNA is TGCAGTGCTAGACTCAGGACAGGATTTAGCTCTGGGGCCAACGTCCTGACTTTC. It is translated as CSARLRTGFSSGANVLTF.

The chain joins TRBV29-1 to TRBJ2-6; 7 bases are a match to TRBD1. Germline CDR1 and CDR2: SQVTM and ANQGSEA. The CDR3 is made up of 14 amino acids. The V and J ends lost 4 bases and 4 bases, in that order; junction bases with no gene match: 4. CDR3 bases: TGCAGCGTTGCAACAGGGGAAGGGGCCAACGTCCTGACTTTC. Translated, it gives CSVATGEGANVLTF.

The rearrangement uses TRBV4-3 and TRBJ2-5; 8 positions agree with TRBD1. Germline values: CDR1 LGHNA, CDR2 YSLEER. V lost 0 bases to trimming and J lost 5 bases; unmatched junction nucleotides: 2. CDR3 length: 14 residues. CDR3 residues: CASSQDRGRETQYF. The CDR3 nucleotides are TGCGCCAGCAGCCAAGACAGGGGGCGGGAGACCCAGTACTTC.

The rearrangement uses TRBV12-3 or TRBV12-4 and TRBJ2-2; D tentatively fits TRBD1 or TRBD2 (5 bases each). The CDR3 is 13 residues long. With 4 bases removed from V and 7 bases from J, the gap between germline ends came to 10 bases. The CDR3 DNA reads as TGTGCCAGCAGTTCAGTGGGGGTCGGGGAGCTGTTTTTT. Translated, it gives CASSSVGVGELFF.